This TCR beta chain was recorded in a study of cytomegalovirus exposure and HLA in healthy donors. Study-level results: In an earlier analysis, in around 590 donors, most V segments appeared productive either ~87% or ~30% of the time. Listed as cytomegalovirus-associated were 150 or so TCR beta chains. Most TCR sequences showed up rarely, but some public TCRs showed up in many donors.

On this clone: Its target is unknown.

Germline CDR1 reads MNHEY; CDR2 reads SMNVEV (reference sequence). The CDR3 length is 17 residues. V shed 3 bases, J shed 4 bases, and the junction held 10 bases outside the gene matches. PCR amplification relied on 60 Vbeta primers (plus 13 Jbeta primers). Some clones are missing from TCRdb's copy, which holds only in-frame ones; the method was immunoSEQ multiplex PCR. The sample has some 130,000 clones, about 80% seen once. Sequenced material: PBMCs. The sequence was collected from a woman aged 45-59 years in good health and CMV-seronegative. The chain combines TRBV27 with TRBJ2-3; 10 nucleotides agree with TRBD2. The CDR3: CASSFQAGGIRSDTQYF. CDR3 nucleotides: TGTGCCAGCAGTTTCCAAGCGGGGGGGATACGGTCAGATACGCAGTATTTT.